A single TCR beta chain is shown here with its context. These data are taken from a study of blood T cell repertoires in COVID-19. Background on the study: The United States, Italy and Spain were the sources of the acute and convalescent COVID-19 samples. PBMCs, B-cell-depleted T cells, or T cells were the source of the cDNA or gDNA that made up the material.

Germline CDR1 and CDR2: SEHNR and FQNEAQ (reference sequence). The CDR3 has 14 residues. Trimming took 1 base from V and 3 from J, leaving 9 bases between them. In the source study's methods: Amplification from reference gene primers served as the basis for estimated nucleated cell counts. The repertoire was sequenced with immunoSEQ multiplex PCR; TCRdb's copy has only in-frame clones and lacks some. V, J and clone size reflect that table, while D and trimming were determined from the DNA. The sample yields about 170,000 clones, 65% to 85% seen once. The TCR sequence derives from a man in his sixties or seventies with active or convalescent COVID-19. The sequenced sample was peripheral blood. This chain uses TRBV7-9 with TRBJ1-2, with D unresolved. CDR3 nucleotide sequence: TGTGCCAGCAGCTTAGGAACAGCAGACTATGGCTACACCTTC. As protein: CASSLGTADYGYTF.